These 18 T cell receptor beta chains originate from one sample sequenced in a study of CD8 T cells in ankylosing spondylitis. Study results and limitations: Within ankylosing spondylitis blood, a TCR beta motif made up of fewer than ten highly homologous variants appeared to be characteristic.

No cognate antigen is known for these TCRs. TCRdb redid the calling of the 5' RACE reads with MiXCR, one entry per CDR3 protein. The sample records more than 500,000 distinct CDR3 sequences, approximately 5% being singletons. The sample consisted of blood, either unsorted or a sorted T cell fraction (not recorded which). The receptors here all came from a male donor with ankylosing spondylitis.

This clonotype appeared many times. The J gene is TRBJ2-1, the V gene TRBV5-1, with D possibly being TRBD2 (5 bases). The CDR3 totals 19 residues. Trimming took 0 bases from V and 0 from J, leaving 19 bases between them. Germline CDR1 reads SGHRS; CDR2 reads YFSETQ. The CDR3, as DNA: TGCGCCAGCAGCTTGGCCGGGGTCATCAATCCTAGCTCCTACAATGAGCAGTTCTTC. It specifies CASSLAGVINPSSYNEQFF.

The chain joins TRBV11-2 to TRBJ2-4; D unclear. The germline CDR1 and CDR2 sequences are SGHAT and FQNNGV. V lost 1 base and J 8 bases, leaving 18 bases between the germline ends. The CDR3 runs to 16 residues. CDR3 nucleotides: TGTGCCAGCAGCTTAGGCGCAGGTGTGGTGAAGGACATTCAGTACTTC. Amino acid sequence: CASSLGAGVVKDIQYF. The whole variable domain, remainder taken from reference TRBV11-2 and TRBJ2-4, is EAGVAQSPRYKIIEKRQSVAFWCNPISGHATLYWYQQILGQGPKLLIQFQNNGVVDDSQLPKDRFSAERLKGVDSTLKIQPAKLEDSAVYLCASSLGAGVVKDIQYFGAGTRLSVL.

This clonotype was detected only a few times. The V gene is TRBV20-1, the J gene TRBJ2-5; D gene uncertain. Trimming took 5 bases from V and 2 from J, leaving 12 bases between them. The CDR3 length is 13 residues. Germline lookup yields CDR1 DFQATT and CDR2 SNEGSKA (reference sequence). The CDR3 loop reads CSAFARGQETQYF. The CDR3 nucleotides are TGCAGTGCTTTCGCGAGAGGACAAGAGACCCAGTACTTC.

This clonotype was observed a few times. The chain recombines TRBV18 with TRBJ2-5; possibly TRBD1 for D (6 bases). CDR3 length equals 16 residues. Germline loops: CDR1 KGHSH, CDR2 LQKENI. V shed 4 bases and J shed 4 bases, with 19 bases lying between them. CDR3 nucleotide sequence: TGTGCCAGCTCACTAGGGCCAGGGGAATTTCGAGAGACCCAGTACTTC. Its translation: CASSLGPGEFRETQYF.

This clonotype was found many times. V usage is TRBV12-3 or TRBV12-4 and J usage is TRBJ1-5; D gene unclear. V shed 2 bases and J shed 8 bases, with 10 bases lying between them. The length of the CDR3 is 13 residues. CDR3 protein: CASSLLSEEPQHF. The CDR3 DNA reads TGTGCCAGCAGTTTATTGAGCGAGGAGCCCCAGCATTTT.

This clonotype was found many times. The chain has TRBV5-1 and TRBJ1-6, with D tentatively TRBD1 (6 bases). The CDR3 extends over 14 amino acids. The germline V gene has CDR1 SGHRS and CDR2 YFSETQ. V lost 0 bases and J lost 7, with 8 bases in between. The CDR3, as DNA: TGCGCCAGCAGCTTGGACAGGGCAAATTCACCCCTCCACTTT. This gives the protein CASSLDRANSPLHF.

Only a few counts were recorded for this clonotype. The V call is TRBV3-1, the J call TRBJ2-2; D may match TRBD1 or TRBD2 (5 bases each). V gave up 1 base and J gave up 2 bases, with 14 bases separating them. CDR1 LGHDT and CDR2 YNNKEL come from the germline V gene (reference sequence). The CDR3 totals 17 residues. CDR3 sequence (DNA): TGTGCCAGCAGCCAAGGAGCCGGGACGGTTAACACCGGGGAGCTGTTTTTT. Its translation is CASSQGAGTVNTGELFF.

This clonotype was seen at least ten times. DNA for the CDR3: TGTGCCACCAGTGACCCTAGCGGGGCCCCTGAAGATACGCAGTATTTT. Translating gives CATSDPSGAPEDTQYF. The chain carries TRBV24-1 and TRBJ2-3, with 9 bases matching TRBD2. The CDR3 consists of 16 residues. J gave up 5 bases and V 4 bases, and 9 bases lay outside the gene matches. From germline, CDR1 is KGHDR and CDR2 SFDVKD.

This clonotype was observed many times. This sequence joins TRBV7-9 and TRBJ1-5, with 9 bases fitting TRBD1. The CDR3 extends over 14 amino acids. Germline CDR1 is SEHNR and CDR2 is FQNEAQ (reference sequence). With 5 bases clipped from V and 9 bases from J, the junction kept 8 bases outside the gene matches. This chain's CDR3 is CASSGQGPGRPQHF. The DNA for the CDR3 is TGTGCCAGCAGCGGACAGGGGCCAGGGCGGCCCCAGCATTTT. The whole variable domain, filled in from reference TRBV7-9 and TRBJ1-5, reads DTGVSQNPRHKITKRGQNVTFRCDPISEHNRLYWYRQTLGQGPEFLTYFQNEAQLEKSRLLSDRFSAERPKGSFSTLEIQRTEQGDSAMYLCASSGQGPGRPQHFGDGTRLSIL.

The chain employs TRBV20-1 and TRBJ2-1; maybe TRBD2 (6 bases). V dropped 5 bases and J dropped 4 bases, with 15 bases sitting between them. CDR1 DFQATT and CDR2 SNEGSKA come from the germline V gene (reference sequence). The CDR3 consists of 14 residues. The DNA of the CDR3 is TGCAGTGCTGATGATCCTCGGGGGTACAATGAGCAGTTCTTC. This codes for CSADDPRGYNEQFF.

At least ten counts were recorded for this clonotype. The chain uses TRBV15 and TRBJ2-3, with a possible D match to TRBD1 (6 bases). V was pared by 5 bases and J by 4 bases, with 10 bases between. The CDR3 consists of 13 residues. Germline V CDR1 and CDR2: LNHNV, YYDKDF (reference sequence). The CDR3 DNA sequence: TGTGCCACCAGCCCTCGACAGGCAGATACGCAGTATTTT. This codes for CATSPRQADTQYF.

This chain uses TRBV4-1 with TRBJ1-5; D gene ambiguous. CDR3 length: 15 residues. With 1 base removed from V and 4 bases from J, the gap between germline ends came to 11 bases. Germline V gives CDR1 MGHRA, CDR2 YSYEKL. As DNA, the CDR3 is TGCGCCAGCAGCCAAGTTAGGGATCGGAATCAGCCCCAGCATTTT. Its translation is CASSQVRDRNQPQHF.

The sample holds many counts of this clonotype. The DNA for the CDR3 is TGTGCCAGCAGCTTAGTAACGGACGGAAACACCATATATTTT. It yields the protein CASSLVTDGNTIYF. The rearrangement links TRBV7-9 to TRBJ1-3; D is uncertain. The V and J ends lost 1 base and 4 bases respectively, with 8 bases between them. CDR1 SEHNR and CDR2 FQNEAQ come from the germline V gene (reference sequence). CDR3 length: 14 residues.

V usage is TRBV28 and J usage is TRBJ1-2, with D possibly TRBD1 on 5 matching bases. CDR3 length equals 15 residues. The germline V and J ends were trimmed by 5 bases and 5 bases, with 18 bases remaining between them. Germline loops: CDR1 MDHEN, CDR2 SYDVKM. CDR3 region: CASSPPGRVTYGYTF. DNA of the CDR3: TGTGCCAGCAGTCCCCCGGGCAGGGTGACTTATGGCTACACCTTC.

In regard to this clonotype: Being one base from a much bigger clone, this may be a read error. The genes are TRBV20-1 and TRBJ2-1; 7 positions match TRBD2. Germline V gene sequence: CDR1 DFQATT, CDR2 SNEGSKA (reference sequence). This CDR3 has 14 residues. The CDR3, as DNA: TGCACCACCGCCAGGGCGGGGGCCTACAATGAGCAGTTCTTC. It is translated as CTTARAGAYNEQFF.

This clonotype was seen many times. The CDR3 DNA follows: TGTGCCAGCACCCCTTCCCTGACATTCAAGAACACTGAAGCTTTCTTT. Translated, it gives CASTPSLTFKNTEAFF. The chain combines TRBV12-3 or TRBV12-4 with TRBJ1-1; no definite D call. The V end was cut by 7 bases, the J end by 1 base, with 19 bases between. CDR3 length: 16 residues.

This clonotype turned up a few times. The rearrangement joins TRBV28 to TRBJ1-2, with 7 positions matching TRBD1. The germline CDR1 and CDR2 sequences are MDHEN and SYDVKM. This CDR3 has 15 residues. Germline trimming cut 3 bases from V and 8 bases from J; bases unmatched to any gene: 12. CDR3: CASSFYPEGAGGYTF. As DNA, the CDR3 is TGTGCCAGCAGTTTTTACCCCGAGGGGGCGGGAGGCTACACCTTC.

This clonotype was counted ten times or more. V and J are TRBV20-1 and TRBJ2-5; no firm D call. This CDR3 comprises 13 residues. The ends were cut back, 6 bases at V and 4 bases at J, with 15 bases in the middle. CDR1 is DFQATT and CDR2 is SNEGSKA in the germline V gene (reference sequence). The CDR3 loop is CSALMSPGETQYF. In DNA form, the CDR3 reads TGCAGTGCGCTAATGTCCCCAGGAGAGACCCAGTACTTC.